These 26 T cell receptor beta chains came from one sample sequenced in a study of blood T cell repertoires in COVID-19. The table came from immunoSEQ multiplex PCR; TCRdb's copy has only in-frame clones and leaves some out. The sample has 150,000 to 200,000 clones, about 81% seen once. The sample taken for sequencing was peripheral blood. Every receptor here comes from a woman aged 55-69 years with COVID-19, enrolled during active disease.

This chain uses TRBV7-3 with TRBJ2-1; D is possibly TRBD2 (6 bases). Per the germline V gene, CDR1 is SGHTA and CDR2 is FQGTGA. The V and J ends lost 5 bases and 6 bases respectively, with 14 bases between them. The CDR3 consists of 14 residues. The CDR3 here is CASSPRDFANEQFF. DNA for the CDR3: TGTGCCAGCAGCCCCCGGGACTTCGCCAATGAGCAGTTCTTC.

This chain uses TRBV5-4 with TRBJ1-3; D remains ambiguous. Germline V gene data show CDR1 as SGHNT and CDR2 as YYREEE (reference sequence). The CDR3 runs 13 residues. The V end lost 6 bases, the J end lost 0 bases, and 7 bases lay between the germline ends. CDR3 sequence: CASTSRSGNTIYF. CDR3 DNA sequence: TGTGCCAGCACCTCCCGCTCTGGAAACACCATATATTTT.

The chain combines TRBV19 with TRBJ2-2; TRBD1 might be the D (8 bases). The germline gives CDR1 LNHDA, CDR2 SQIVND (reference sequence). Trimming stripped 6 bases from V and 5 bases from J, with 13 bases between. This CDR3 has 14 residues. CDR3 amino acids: CASRVQGGTGELFF. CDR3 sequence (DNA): TGTGCCAGTAGAGTACAGGGGGGGACCGGGGAGCTGTTTTTT.

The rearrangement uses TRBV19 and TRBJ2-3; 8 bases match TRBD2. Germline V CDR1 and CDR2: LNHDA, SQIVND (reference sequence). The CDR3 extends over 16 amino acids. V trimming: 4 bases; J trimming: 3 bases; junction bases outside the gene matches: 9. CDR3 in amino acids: CASSRGPGRETDTQYF. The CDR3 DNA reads TGTGCCAGTAGTAGAGGCCCCGGGAGGGAGACAGATACGCAGTATTTT.

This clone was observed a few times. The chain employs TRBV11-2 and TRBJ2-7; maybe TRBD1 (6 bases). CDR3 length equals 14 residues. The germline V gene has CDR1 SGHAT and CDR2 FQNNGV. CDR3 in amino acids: CASSLVGALGEQYV. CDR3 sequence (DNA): TGTGCCAGCAGTTTAGTGGGGGCCCTTGGCGAGCAGTACGTC.

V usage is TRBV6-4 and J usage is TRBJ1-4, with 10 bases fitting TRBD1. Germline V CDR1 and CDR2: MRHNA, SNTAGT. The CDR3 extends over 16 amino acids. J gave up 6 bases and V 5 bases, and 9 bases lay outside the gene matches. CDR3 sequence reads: CASSSSGQGEHEKLFF. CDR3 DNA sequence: TGTGCCAGCAGTAGTTCCGGACAGGGGGAGCATGAAAAACTGTTTTTT.

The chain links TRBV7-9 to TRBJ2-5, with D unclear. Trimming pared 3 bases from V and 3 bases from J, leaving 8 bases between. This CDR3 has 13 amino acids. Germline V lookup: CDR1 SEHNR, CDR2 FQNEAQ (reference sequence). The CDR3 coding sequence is TGTGCCAGCAGCTTGCGAGTTAAAGAGACCCAGTACTTC. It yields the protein CASSLRVKETQYF. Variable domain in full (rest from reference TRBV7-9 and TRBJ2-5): DTGVSQNPRHKITKRGQNVTFRCDPISEHNRLYWYRQTLGQGPEFLTYFQNEAQLEKSRLLSDRFSAERPKGSFSTLEIQRTEQGDSAMYLCASSLRVKETQYFGPGTRLLVL.

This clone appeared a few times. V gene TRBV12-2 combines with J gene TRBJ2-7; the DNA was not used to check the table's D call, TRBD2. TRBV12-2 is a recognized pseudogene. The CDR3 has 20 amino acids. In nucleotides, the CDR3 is TGTGCAAGTCGCTTATCACCCTGGACTAGCGGGAGCCTTCCAACCTACGAGCAGTACTTC. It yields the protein CASRLSPWTSGSLPTYEQYF.

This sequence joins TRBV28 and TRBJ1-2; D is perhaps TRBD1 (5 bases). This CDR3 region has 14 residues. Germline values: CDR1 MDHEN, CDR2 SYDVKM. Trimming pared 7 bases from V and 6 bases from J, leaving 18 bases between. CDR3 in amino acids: CASISPPRANGYTF. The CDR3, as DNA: TGTGCCAGCATTTCCCCGCCCAGGGCTAATGGCTACACCTTC.

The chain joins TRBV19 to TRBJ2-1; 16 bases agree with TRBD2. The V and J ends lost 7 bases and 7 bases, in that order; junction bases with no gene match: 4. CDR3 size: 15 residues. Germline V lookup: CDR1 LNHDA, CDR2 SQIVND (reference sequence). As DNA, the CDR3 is TGTGCCAGTAAGGGACTAGCGGGAGGGGAAAATGAGCAGTTCTTC. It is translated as CASKGLAGGENEQFF. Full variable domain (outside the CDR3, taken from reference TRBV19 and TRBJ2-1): DGGITQSPKYLFRKEGQNVTLSCEQNLNHDAMYWYRQDPGQGLRLIYYSQIVNDFQKGDIAEGYSVSREKKESFPLTVTSAQKNPTAFYLCASKGLAGGENEQFFGPGTRLTVL.

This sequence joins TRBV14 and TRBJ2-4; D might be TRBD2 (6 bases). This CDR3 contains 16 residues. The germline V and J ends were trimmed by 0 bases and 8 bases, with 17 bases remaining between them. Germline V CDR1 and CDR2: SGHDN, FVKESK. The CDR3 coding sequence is TGTGCCAGCAGCCAAGAGATAAGGGGCGGGGACGACATTCAGTACTTC. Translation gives CASSQEIRGGDDIQYF.

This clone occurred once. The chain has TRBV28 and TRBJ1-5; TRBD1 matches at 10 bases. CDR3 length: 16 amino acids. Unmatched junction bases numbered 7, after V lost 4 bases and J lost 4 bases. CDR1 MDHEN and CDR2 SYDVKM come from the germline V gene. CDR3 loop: CASSSPGTGVNQPQHF. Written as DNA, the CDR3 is TGTGCCAGCAGTTCCCCAGGGACAGGGGTGAATCAGCCCCAGCATTTT. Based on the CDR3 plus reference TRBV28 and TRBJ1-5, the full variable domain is DVKVTQSSRYLVKRTGEKVFLECVQDMDHENMFWYRQDPGLGLRLIYFSYDVKMKEKGDIPEGYSVSREKKERFSLILESASTNQTSMYLCASSSPGTGVNQPQHFGDGTRLSIL.

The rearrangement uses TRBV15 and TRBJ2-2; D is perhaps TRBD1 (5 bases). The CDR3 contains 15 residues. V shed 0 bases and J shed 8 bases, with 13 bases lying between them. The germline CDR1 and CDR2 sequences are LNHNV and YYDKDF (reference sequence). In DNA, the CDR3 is TGTGCCACCAGCAGAGATCAGGTCGCAGGGGGGGAGCTGTTTTTT. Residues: CATSRDQVAGGELFF.

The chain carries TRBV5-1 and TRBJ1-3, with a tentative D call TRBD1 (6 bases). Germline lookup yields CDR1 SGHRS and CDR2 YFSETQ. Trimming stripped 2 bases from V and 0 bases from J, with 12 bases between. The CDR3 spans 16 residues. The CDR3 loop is CASSFEIQGSGNTIYF. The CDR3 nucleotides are TGCGCCAGCAGCTTCGAAATACAGGGCTCTGGAAACACCATATATTTT.

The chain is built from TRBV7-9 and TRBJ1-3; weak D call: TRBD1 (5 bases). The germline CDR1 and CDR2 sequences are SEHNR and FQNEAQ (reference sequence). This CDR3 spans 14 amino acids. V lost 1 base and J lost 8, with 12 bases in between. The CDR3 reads CASSLEGLTDTIYF. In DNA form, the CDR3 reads TGTGCCAGCAGCTTAGAGGGACTGACGGACACCATATATTTT.

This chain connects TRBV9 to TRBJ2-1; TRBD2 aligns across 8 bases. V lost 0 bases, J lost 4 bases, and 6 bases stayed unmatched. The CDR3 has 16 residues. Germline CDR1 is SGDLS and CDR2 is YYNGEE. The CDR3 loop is CASSVGGGRTYNEQFF. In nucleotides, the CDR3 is TGTGCCAGCAGCGTAGGAGGCGGGAGGACGTACAATGAGCAGTTCTTC.

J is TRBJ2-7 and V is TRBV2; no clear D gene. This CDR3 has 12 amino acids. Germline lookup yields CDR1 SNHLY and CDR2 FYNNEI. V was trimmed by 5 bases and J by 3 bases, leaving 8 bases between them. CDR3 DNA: TGTGCCAGCAGTCTAGGTAGCTACGAGCAGTACTTC. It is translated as CASSLGSYEQYF.

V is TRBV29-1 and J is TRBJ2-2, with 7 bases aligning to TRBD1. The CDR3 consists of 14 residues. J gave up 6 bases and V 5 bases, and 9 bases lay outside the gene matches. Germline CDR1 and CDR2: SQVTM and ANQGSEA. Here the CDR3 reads CSVKSDRAAGELFF. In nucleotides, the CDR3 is TGCAGCGTTAAATCCGACAGGGCGGCCGGGGAGCTGTTTTTT.

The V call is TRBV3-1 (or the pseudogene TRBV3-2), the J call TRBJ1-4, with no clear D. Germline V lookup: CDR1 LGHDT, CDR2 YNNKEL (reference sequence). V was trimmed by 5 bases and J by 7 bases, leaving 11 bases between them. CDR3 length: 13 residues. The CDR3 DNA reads TGTGCCAGCAGCGACTTAAACGGTGAAAAACTGTTTTTT. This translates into CASSDLNGEKLFF.

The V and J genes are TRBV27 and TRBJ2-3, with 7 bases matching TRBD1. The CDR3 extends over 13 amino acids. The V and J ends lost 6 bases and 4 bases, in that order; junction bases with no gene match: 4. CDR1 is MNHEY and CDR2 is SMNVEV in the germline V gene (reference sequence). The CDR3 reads CASRSGGSDTQYF. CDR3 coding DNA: TGTGCCAGCAGATCAGGGGGATCAGATACGCAGTATTTT.

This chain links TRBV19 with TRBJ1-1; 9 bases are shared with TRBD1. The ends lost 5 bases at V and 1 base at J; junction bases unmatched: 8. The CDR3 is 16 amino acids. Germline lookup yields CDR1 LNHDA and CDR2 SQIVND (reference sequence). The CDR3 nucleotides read TGTGCCAGTAGTCCCTGGACAGGGGTTCGGAACACTGAAGCTTTCTTT. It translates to CASSPWTGVRNTEAFF.

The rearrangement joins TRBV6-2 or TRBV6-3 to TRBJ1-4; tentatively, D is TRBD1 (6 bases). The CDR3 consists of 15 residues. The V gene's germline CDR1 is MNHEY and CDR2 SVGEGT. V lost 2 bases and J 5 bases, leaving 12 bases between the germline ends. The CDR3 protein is CASSYKQGWNEKLFF. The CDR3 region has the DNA TGTGCCAGCAGTTACAAACAGGGATGGAATGAAAAACTGTTTTTT.

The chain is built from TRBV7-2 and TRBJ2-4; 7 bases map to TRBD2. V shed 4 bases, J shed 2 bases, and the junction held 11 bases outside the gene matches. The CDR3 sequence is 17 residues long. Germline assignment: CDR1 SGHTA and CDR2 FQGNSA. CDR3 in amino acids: CASSSPGRGTSKNIQYF. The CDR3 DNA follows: TGTGCCAGCAGCTCCCCGGGGCGGGGGACCTCCAAAAACATTCAGTACTTC.

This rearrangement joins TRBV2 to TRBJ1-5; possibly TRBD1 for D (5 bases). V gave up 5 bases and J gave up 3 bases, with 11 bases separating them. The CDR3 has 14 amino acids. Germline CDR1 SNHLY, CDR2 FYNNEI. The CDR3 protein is CASSRTGPNQPQHF. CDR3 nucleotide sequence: TGTGCCAGCAGTCGAACAGGACCCAATCAGCCCCAGCATTTT.

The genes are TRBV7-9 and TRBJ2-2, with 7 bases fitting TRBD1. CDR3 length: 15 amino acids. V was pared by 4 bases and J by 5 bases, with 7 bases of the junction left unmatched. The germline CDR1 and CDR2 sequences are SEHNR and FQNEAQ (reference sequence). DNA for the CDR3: TGTGCCAGCAGCTCGACAGGGCCACAGACCGGGGAGCTGTTTTTT. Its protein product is CASSSTGPQTGELFF.

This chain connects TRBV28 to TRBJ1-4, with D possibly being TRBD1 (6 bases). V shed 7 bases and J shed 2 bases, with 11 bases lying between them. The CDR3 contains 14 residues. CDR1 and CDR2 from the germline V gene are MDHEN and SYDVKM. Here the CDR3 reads CASNPQGTNEKLFF. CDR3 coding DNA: TGTGCCAGCAACCCCCAGGGGACTAATGAAAAACTGTTTTTT.